One T cell receptor beta chain is described in this entry. This sample was included in a study of blood T cell repertoires in COVID-19. Whole-study context: Researchers got acute and convalescent COVID-19 samples from the United States, Italy and Spain.

Sequencing was performed with immunoSEQ multiplex PCR; in TCRdb, only in-frame clones are kept and a portion is missing. This table holds about 370,000 clones, around 87% found once. This clonotype originated in a man aged 18-30 years who had recovered from COVID-19. Sequenced sample: PBMCs or T cells enriched from blood (not recorded which).

Here the CDR3 reads CASSVATGVGSPLHF. The CDR3 nucleotides read TGTGCCAGCAGCGTAGCCACAGGGGTCGGTTCACCCCTCCACTTT. The rearrangement links TRBV9 to TRBJ1-6; TRBD1 agrees at 7 bases. The V and J ends lost 0 bases and 9 bases, in that order; junction bases with no gene match: 6. This CDR3 contains 15 residues. The V gene's germline CDR1 is SGDLS and CDR2 YYNGEE.